The 30 T cell receptor beta chains presented below share a single source sample, sequenced in a study of blood T cell repertoires in COVID-19. Profiling relied on immunoSEQ multiplex PCR, and the TCRdb table lists in-frame clones only, not all of them. In the table there are about 310,000 clones, around 87% of which are singletons. The specimen sequenced was peripheral blood. Source of these receptors: a man in his 70s with acute or convalescent COVID-19.

The chain is built from TRBV6-1 and TRBJ2-7; D gene ambiguous. The CDR3 has 12 residues. V shed 2 bases and J shed 4 bases, with 6 bases lying between them. Germline CDR1 MNHNS, CDR2 SASEGT. CDR3 coding DNA: TGTGCCAGCAGTGAAAACAAGTACGAGCAGTACTTC. Translated, it gives CASSENKYEQYF.

This chain links TRBV7-2 with TRBJ1-3; 9 bases agree with TRBD1. V lost 4 bases, J lost 2 bases, and 6 bases stayed unmatched. The germline V gene encodes CDR1 SGHTA and CDR2 FQGNSA. The CDR3 has 16 amino acids. CDR3: CASSSQQGAAGNTIYF. As DNA, the CDR3 is TGTGCCAGCAGCTCCCAACAGGGGGCAGCTGGAAACACCATATATTTT.

This chain uses TRBV6-5 with TRBJ1-2; D not resolved. Trimming left V 0 bases short and J 8 bases short, with 13 bases between. This CDR3 has 14 residues. Germline V gene lookup returns CDR1 MNHEY and CDR2 SVGAGI. The CDR3 region is CASSYSRDKWGYTF. The CDR3 DNA is TGTGCCAGCAGTTACTCGCGAGATAAATGGGGCTACACCTTC.

CDR3 sequence (DNA): TGCGCCAGCATGCGAGAGGCTCAAGTGTACAATGAGCAGTTCTTC. Encoded protein: CASMREAQVYNEQFF. The V call is TRBV5-1, the J call TRBJ2-1, with D unclear. V was cut by 6 bases and J by 4 bases, with 17 bases left in between. The germline V gene has CDR1 SGHRS and CDR2 YFSETQ. CDR3 length: 15 residues. The full variable domain, rest sourced from reference TRBV5-1 and TRBJ2-1, is KAGVTQTPRYLIKTRGQQVTLSCSPISGHRSVSWYQQTPGQGLQFLFEYFSETQRNKGNFPGRFSGRQFSNSRSEMNVSTLELGDSALYLCASMREAQVYNEQFFGPGTRLTVL.

J is TRBJ2-2 and V is TRBV20-1; D gene ambiguous. Trimming cost V 3 bases and J 2 bases, with 7 bases left between them. The CDR3 extends over 13 amino acids. CDR1 and CDR2 from the germline V gene are DFQATT and SNEGSKA (reference sequence). The CDR3: CSASAPNTGELFF. The CDR3 bases are TGCAGTGCTAGTGCTCCTAACACCGGGGAGCTGTTTTTT.

This sequence joins TRBV7-9 and TRBJ2-7; possible D gene TRBD1, 6 bases. Trimming shortened V by 2 bases and J by 5 bases, and 10 bases separated the two germline ends. This CDR3 is 13 amino acids long. Germline CDR1 SEHNR, CDR2 FQNEAQ (reference sequence). CDR3 sequence: CASSLRQVNEQYF. The CDR3 DNA reads as TGTGCCAGCAGCTTAAGACAGGTGAACGAGCAGTACTTC.

The gene calls are TRBV24-1 and TRBJ1-5; 9 nucleotides agree with TRBD1. Germline CDR1 KGHDR, CDR2 SFDVKD. This CDR3 comprises 15 residues. The junction had 5 bases not matched to a gene; V was cut back by 2 bases and J by 7 bases. CDR3 residues: CATSDSRDREQPQHF. The DNA for the CDR3 is TGTGCCACCAGTGATTCCCGGGACAGGGAACAGCCCCAGCATTTT.

The chain joins TRBV11-2 to TRBJ2-7; D unclear. CDR3 length: 14 amino acids. Germline-derived CDR1 and CDR2 are SGHAT and FQNNGV. Trimming cost V 2 bases and J 1 base, with 9 bases left between them. The CDR3 spells CASSLSPTSYEQYF. For the CDR3, the DNA is TGTGCCAGCAGCTTATCCCCTACGTCCTACGAGCAGTACTTC.

The V call is TRBV9, the J call TRBJ1-2; TRBD1 is a possible D gene (5 bases). The CDR3 runs 15 residues. Between the trimmed V and J ends, which lost 0 bases and 7 bases, there was a span of 16 bases. Germline CDR1 SGDLS, CDR2 YYNGEE. The DNA for the CDR3 is TGTGCCAGCAGCGTAGGCGGTGTAGGGGTGTTTGGCTACACCTTC. Translating it yields CASSVGGVGVFGYTF.

This clone was counted once. The V gene is TRBV15, the J gene TRBJ2-1; D possibly corresponds to TRBD1 (5 bases). This CDR3 contains 16 residues. Trimming shortened V by 1 base and J by 1 base, and 11 bases separated the two germline ends. Looked up from germline, CDR1 is LNHNV and CDR2 is YYDKDF (reference sequence). The CDR3 DNA reads TGTGCCACCAGCAGAGGCCCAGGGCCATCCTACAATGAGCAGTTCTTC. Its protein product is CATSRGPGPSYNEQFF.

This chain connects TRBV19 to TRBJ1-6; D is uncertain. Trimming removed 4 bases at V and 8 bases at J, with 15 bases between. The CDR3 spans 15 residues. The germline CDR1 and CDR2 sequences are LNHDA and SQIVND (reference sequence). CDR3 sequence: CASSTLQLRDSPLHF. The CDR3 DNA sequence: TGTGCCAGTAGTACCCTACAGCTCCGAGATTCACCCCTCCACTTT. Based on the CDR3 plus reference TRBV19 and TRBJ1-6, the full variable domain is DGGITQSPKYLFRKEGQNVTLSCEQNLNHDAMYWYRQDPGQGLRLIYYSQIVNDFQKGDIAEGYSVSREKKESFPLTVTSAQKNPTAFYLCASSTLQLRDSPLHFGNGTRLTVT.

This clone was seen a few times. This rearrangement joins TRBV4-3 to TRBJ1-6; no clear D. With 1 base removed from V and 10 bases from J, the gap between germline ends came to 14 bases. The CDR3 spans 15 residues. The germline gives CDR1 LGHNA, CDR2 YSLEER. The chain's CDR3 is CASSQVGERESPLHF. The CDR3 DNA sequence: TGCGCCAGCAGCCAAGTTGGGGAGAGGGAATCACCCCTCCACTTT.

V gene TRBV14 combines with J gene TRBJ2-7; 8 bases match TRBD1. Trimming cost V 1 base and J 2 bases; bases outside gene matches: 7. The CDR3 is 16 amino acids. Germline V gene lookup returns CDR1 SGHDN and CDR2 FVKESK. The CDR3 bases are TGTGCCAGCAGCCAAGGGGGGACAGGCGCTACCTACGAGCAGTACTTC. Encoded protein: CASSQGGTGATYEQYF.

This sequence joins TRBV3-1 (or the pseudogene TRBV3-2) and TRBJ2-7; 8 nucleotides match TRBD2. V lost 1 base and J lost 0; bases outside the gene matches: 5. Per germline, CDR1 LGHDT and CDR2 YNNKEL (reference sequence). The CDR3 runs 16 residues. The CDR3 spells CASSQVGGGPSYEQYF. Here the CDR3 DNA reads TGTGCCAGCAGCCAAGTTGGCGGGGGGCCCTCCTACGAGCAGTACTTC.

V is TRBV19 and J is TRBJ2-7, with 7 positions matching TRBD1. The CDR3 contains 16 residues. In germline, CDR1 is LNHDA, CDR2 SQIVND (reference sequence). V lost 5 bases and J lost 3; bases outside the gene matches: 13. CDR3 sequence: CASSPDSDRSLYEQYF. The CDR3 nucleotides are TGTGCCAGTAGTCCAGACTCGGACAGGTCCCTCTACGAGCAGTACTTC.

A single count supports this clone. This chain connects TRBV10-3 to TRBJ2-2; D unresolved. From germline, CDR1 is ENHRY and CDR2 SYGVKD. Trimming cost V 6 bases and J 4 bases, with 9 bases left between them. The CDR3 totals 13 residues. The CDR3 region has the DNA TGTGCCATCAGCCCCGACACCACCGGGGAGCTGTTTTTT. This codes for CAISPDTTGELFF.

The chain combines TRBV29-1 with TRBJ2-2, with D uncertain. V lost 5 bases and J lost 8, with 15 bases in between. The length of the CDR3 is 13 residues. CDR1 is SQVTM, CDR2 ANQGSEA, per germline. CDR3 residues: CSVPVPLSGELFF. The CDR3 DNA reads TGCAGCGTTCCCGTCCCGTTATCGGGGGAGCTGTTTTTT.

The gene calls are TRBV5-6 and TRBJ1-6, with 7 bases identical to TRBD1. The CDR3 runs to 16 residues. V dropped 2 bases and J dropped 9; count of bases not matched to a gene: 11. The germline CDR1 and CDR2 sequences are SGHDT and YYEEEE. The CDR3, as DNA: TGTGCCAGCAGCTTAACCGGGACAGTGGGGAGTTCACCCCTCCACTTT. Encoded protein: CASSLTGTVGSSPLHF. The entire variable domain, with the rest obtained from reference TRBV5-6 and TRBJ1-6, is as follows: DAGVTQSPTHLIKTRGQQVTLRCSPKSGHDTVSWYQQALGQGPQFIFQYYEEEERQRGNFPDRFSGHQFPNYSSELNVNALLLGDSALYLCASSLTGTVGSSPLHFGNGTRLTVT.

V usage is TRBV3-1 (or the pseudogene TRBV3-2) and J usage is TRBJ2-3; possibly TRBD2 for D (5 bases). Trimming stripped 4 bases from V and 1 base from J, with 12 bases between. Germline-derived CDR1 and CDR2 are LGHDT and YNNKEL (reference sequence). The CDR3 consists of 15 residues. The CDR3 reads CASSLTLGGTDTQYF. Here the CDR3 DNA reads TGTGCCAGCAGCCTTACCCTCGGGGGCACAGATACGCAGTATTTT.

This clone showed up just once. The rearrangement joins TRBV24-1 to TRBJ2-3; 7 bases are shared with TRBD2. The CDR3 is 16 residues long. V dropped 4 bases and J dropped 0; count of bases not matched to a gene: 6. CDR1 KGHDR and CDR2 SFDVKD come from the germline V gene. The CDR3 DNA follows: TGTGCCACCAGTGACCCAGGCGGGGGTAGCACAGATACGCAGTATTTT. Translated, it gives CATSDPGGGSTDTQYF.

This rearrangement joins TRBV3-1 (or the pseudogene TRBV3-2) to TRBJ1-1; D gene unclear. V was clipped by 3 bases and J by 5 bases, with 7 bases between them. CDR1 and CDR2 (germline): LGHDT, YNNKEL (reference sequence). This CDR3 comprises 12 residues. The CDR3 region has the DNA TGTGCCAGCAGCCACTCTCGGACTGAAGCTTTCTTT. It is translated as CASSHSRTEAFF.

The gene calls are TRBV2 and TRBJ2-3; 7 bases are a match to TRBD2. This CDR3 is 15 amino acids long. Germline values: CDR1 SNHLY, CDR2 FYNNEI. V was pared by 5 bases and J by 4 bases, with 9 bases of the junction left unmatched. The CDR3 region has the DNA TGTGCCAGCAGTATCGGGGGGTTGGTGGCAGATACGCAGTATTTT. It yields the protein CASSIGGLVADTQYF.

This chain joins TRBV19 and TRBJ1-4, with D uncertain. Per germline, CDR1 LNHDA and CDR2 SQIVND (reference sequence). V shed 1 base and J shed 7 bases, with 13 bases lying between them. CDR3 length: 15 residues. The CDR3 DNA reads as TGTGCCAGTAGTATAGCTCGGACTCGGGGTGAAAAACTGTTTTTT. It is translated as CASSIARTRGEKLFF.

The chain couples TRBV27 to TRBJ2-7, with TRBD1 as a possible D gene (6 bases). Germline CDR1 is MNHEY and CDR2 is SMNVEV (reference sequence). Trimming stripped 6 bases from V and 2 bases from J, with 20 bases between. CDR3 length: 16 amino acids. CDR3 sequence: CASRATYRDLTYEQYF. The CDR3 DNA reads as TGTGCCAGCAGAGCTACGTACAGGGACCTCACCTACGAGCAGTACTTC.

As regards this clone: At one of its ends the junction is not consistent with the germline gene, which may arise from a read error. CDR3 region: CASSLDRAEQYF. For the CDR3, the DNA is TGTGCCAGCAGCCTAGACAGGGCTGAGCAGTACTTC. The chain joins TRBV11-2 to TRBJ2-7; 7 positions match TRBD1. The V gene's germline CDR1 is SGHAT and CDR2 FQNNGV. This CDR3 contains 12 residues.

The V gene is TRBV6-5, the J gene TRBJ1-6; D gene ambiguous. This CDR3 spans 15 amino acids. Trimming pared 0 bases from V and 4 bases from J, leaving 7 bases between. Germline V gene sequence: CDR1 MNHEY, CDR2 SVGAGI. The CDR3 is CASSYSNRYNSPLHF. The CDR3 DNA reads TGTGCCAGCAGTTACTCAAACAGATATAATTCACCCCTCCACTTT.

The chain links TRBV29-1 to TRBJ2-7, with 7 bases fitting TRBD1. The CDR3 runs 11 residues. Looked up from germline, CDR1 is SQVTM and CDR2 is ANQGSEA. V gave up 4 bases and J gave up 4 bases; unmatched junction bases: 1. This chain's CDR3 is CSVGDSYEQYF. CDR3 DNA: TGCAGCGTTGGGGACAGTTACGAGCAGTACTTC.

This rearrangement joins TRBV29-1 to TRBJ2-5; 11 nucleotides match TRBD1. CDR1 SQVTM and CDR2 ANQGSEA come from the germline V gene. The CDR3 loop spans 16 amino acids. The ends lost 6 bases at V and 5 bases at J; junction bases unmatched: 14. CDR3 residues: CSVEGQGGLGGETQYF. The CDR3 bases are TGCAGCGTGGAGGGACAGGGGGGATTGGGAGGGGAGACCCAGTACTTC.

On this clone: Other nucleotide sequences from this sample produce the same CDR3. This rearrangement joins TRBV18 to TRBJ2-3; 15 bases fit TRBD2. CDR1 and CDR2 from the germline V gene are KGHSH and LQKENI. The CDR3 extends over 16 amino acids. V dropped 3 bases and J dropped 3; count of bases not matched to a gene: 1. This CDR3 reads CASSPGLAGGTDTQYF. The CDR3 DNA reads as TGTGCCAGCTCACCCGGACTAGCGGGGGGGACAGATACGCAGTATTTT.

This clone was detected once. V and J are TRBV4-2 and TRBJ2-5; 14 bases are a match to TRBD2. There are 16 residues in the CDR3. Looked up from germline, CDR1 is LGHNA and CDR2 is YNFKEQ. V lost 4 bases, J lost 2 bases, and 3 bases stayed unmatched. CDR3 nucleotides: TGTGCCAGCAGCCCACGACTAGCGGGGGGGCAAGAGACCCAGTACTTC. Translated: CASSPRLAGGQETQYF.